This TCR beta chain derives from a study of blood T cell repertoires in COVID-19. The overall study: Samples came from the United States, Italy and Spain, spanning acute and convalescent COVID-19. Nucleic acid was either cDNA or gDNA, and it came from T cells, B-cell-depleted T cells, or PBMCs.

Repertoires were generated with immunoSEQ multiplex PCR, while TCRdb's copy carries only in-frame clones and drops some. This table has some 130,000 clones, over 85% appearing once. With V trimmed by 6 bases and J by 5 bases, 7 bases remained unmatched. Germline V lookup: CDR1 PRHDT, CDR2 FYEKMQ (reference sequence). The CDR3 has 13 amino acids. Patients from Seattle were sampled longitudinally, starting during active infection. Material for sequencing was peripheral blood. The gene calls are TRBV13 and TRBJ2-7, with TRBD1 matching over 7 bases. The receptor comes from a man aged 55-75 years with COVID-19, enrolled during active disease. CDR3 nucleotides: TGTGCCAGCAGTTTGACAGGGTCCCACGAGCAGTACTTC. It is translated as CASSLTGSHEQYF.